This TCR beta chain was identified during a study of blood T cell repertoires in COVID-19. Overall study context: Samples representing acute and convalescent COVID-19 were sourced from the United States, Italy and Spain. T cells, B-cell-depleted T cells, or PBMCs provided the cDNA or gDNA that served as material.

In the original processing: Amplification of reference gene primers was used by the study to estimate nucleated cell counts. Sequencing was performed with immunoSEQ multiplex PCR; in TCRdb, only in-frame clones are kept and a portion is missing. The D gene and trimming were derived from the DNA, and the V and J assignments and clone size from that table. The sample holds about 270,000 clones, around 82% seen once. CDR3 length equals 14 residues. The germline V gene encodes CDR1 MNHEY and CDR2 SVGEGT. The germline V and J ends were trimmed by 1 base and 10 bases, with 13 bases remaining between them. The sequence derives from a human donor in a cohort sampled during active COVID-19. V is TRBV6-2 or TRBV6-3 and J is TRBJ1-4; D might be TRBD1 (6 bases). Specimen: peripheral blood. Written as DNA, the CDR3 is TGTGCCAGCAGTTACTTCGCGGGGGCTGGAAAACTGTTTTTT. Translated, it gives CASSYFAGAGKLFF.